This entry features one T cell receptor (beta chain) sequence. Original handling: Amplification of reference gene primers was used by the study to estimate nucleated cell counts. Profiling relied on immunoSEQ multiplex PCR, and the TCRdb table lists in-frame clones only, not all of them. V, J and clone size are those of that table, while D and trimming were read from the DNA. The sample shows fewer than 350,000 clones, around 86% of them seen only once. The sample comes from a study of blood T cell repertoires in COVID-19. The material sequenced was PBMCs or T cells enriched from blood (not recorded which). The source is a man aged 55-75 years who had recovered from COVID-19.

The CDR3 protein is CASSSPGQSFSEAFF. In DNA, the CDR3 is TGTGCCAGCAGCTCCCCGGGACAGTCGTTCTCTGAAGCTTTCTTT. The V call is TRBV5-5, the J call TRBJ1-1; the match to TRBD1 covers 7 bases. Trimming cost V 3 bases and J 6 bases; bases outside gene matches: 11. From germline, CDR1 is SGHKS and CDR2 YYEKEE (reference sequence). The CDR3 extends over 15 amino acids.